Listed below are T cell receptor beta chains from one sample, sequenced in a study of blood T cell repertoires in COVID-19. Assay: immunoSEQ multiplex PCR; the TCRdb copy retains only in-frame clones and omits some. Here the sample spans 150,000 to 200,000 clones, around 90% being singletons. Sequenced sample: peripheral blood. Every receptor here comes from a man aged 60 to 75 with acute or convalescent COVID-19. CDR3s include the opening cysteine and the closing phenylalanine or tryptophan. The order of the fields is D gene, V gene, J gene, clone size, CDR3 protein, CDR3 DNA. A D gene is named only where the DNA matches it firmly. Size values are once, few and many counts, or a class for expanded clones, and some rows have none.

NA	TRBV3-1/TRBV3-2	TRBJ1-5	NA	CASSQQGFNQPQHF	TGTGCCAGCAGCCAACAGGGGTTCAATCAGCCCCAGCATTTT
TRBD2	TRBV4-1	TRBJ2-3	NA	CASSQGPGGGGLLDTQYF	TGCGCCAGCAGCCAGGGTCCAGGCGGCGGGGGGTTGCTAGATACGCAGTATTTT
NA	TRBV7-9	TRBJ1-6	NA	CASSLREGNSPLHF	TGTGCCAGCAGCTTGAGGGAGGGAAATTCACCCCTCCACTTT
TRBD1	TRBV19	TRBJ1-2	NA	CASLPGQGAGVGGYTF	TGTGCCAGTCTACCGGGACAGGGGGCGGGAGTGGGTGGCTACACCTTC
TRBD1	TRBV18	TRBJ1-6	NA	CASSRQTGESSYNSPLHF	TGTGCCAGCTCACGACAGACAGGGGAAAGCTCCTATAATTCACCCCTCCACTTT
NA	TRBV9	TRBJ1-1	many	CASSVVPGETEAFF	TGTGCCAGCAGCGTAGTTCCAGGGGAAACTGAAGCTTTCTTT
TRBD2	TRBV19	TRBJ2-7	NA	CASSITSGESYEQYF	TGTGCCAGTAGTATTACTAGCGGGGAGTCCTACGAGCAGTACTTC
NA	TRBV19	TRBJ1-2	NA	CATRRTGGGSYGYTF	TGTGCCACAAGGCGGACGGGGGGAGGTAGCTATGGCTACACCTTC
TRBD1	TRBV4-3	TRBJ1-5	NA	CASSRRTGGDQPQHF	TGCGCCAGCAGCCGGCGGACAGGGGGCGATCAGCCCCAGCATTTT
TRBD1	TRBV7-9	TRBJ1-2	NA	CASSFYGTDHYGYTF	TGTGCCAGCAGCTTTTACGGGACAGACCACTATGGCTACACCTTC
NA	TRBV29-1	TRBJ2-2	NA	CSVGGGNTGELFF	TGCAGCGTTGGGGGCGGGAACACCGGGGAGCTGTTTTTT
NA	TRBV10-3	TRBJ1-6	NA	CAISESAGSPLHF	TGTGCCATCAGTGAGTCCGCGGGATCACCCCTCCACTTT
NA	TRBV21-1	TRBJ1-3	NA	CASSKSIQGFEGNTIYF	TGTGCCAGCAGCAAATCGATCCAGGGGTTTGAGGGAAACACCATATATTTT
NA	TRBV6-1	TRBJ1-5	NA	CASSEAPNQPQHF	TGTGCCAGCAGTGAGGCACCTAATCAGCCCCAGCATTTT
TRBD1	TRBV5-1	TRBJ1-4	few	CASSIGTGGTNEKLFF	TGCGCCAGCAGCATCGGGACAGGGGGAACTAATGAAAAACTGTTTTTT
TRBD1	TRBV5-1	TRBJ1-1	once	CASSPDRGGAFF	TGCGCCAGCAGCCCAGACAGGGGTGGAGCTTTCTTT